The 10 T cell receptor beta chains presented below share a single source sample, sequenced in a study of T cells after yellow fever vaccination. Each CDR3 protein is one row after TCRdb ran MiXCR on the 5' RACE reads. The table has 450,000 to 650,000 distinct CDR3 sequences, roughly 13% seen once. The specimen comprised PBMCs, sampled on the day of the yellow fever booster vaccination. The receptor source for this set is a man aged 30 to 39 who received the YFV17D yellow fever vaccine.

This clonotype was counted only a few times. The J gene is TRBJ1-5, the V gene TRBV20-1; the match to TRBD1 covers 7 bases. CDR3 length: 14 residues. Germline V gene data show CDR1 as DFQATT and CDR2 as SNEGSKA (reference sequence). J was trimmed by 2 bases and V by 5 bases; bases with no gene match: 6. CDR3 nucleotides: TGCAGTGCTCGACCCGGGACAGGCAATCAGCCCCAGCATTTT. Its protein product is CSARPGTGNQPQHF.

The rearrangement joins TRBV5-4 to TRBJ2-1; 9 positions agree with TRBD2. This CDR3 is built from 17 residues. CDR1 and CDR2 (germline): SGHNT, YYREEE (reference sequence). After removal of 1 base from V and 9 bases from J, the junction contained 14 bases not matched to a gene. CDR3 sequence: CASSLQTWGREGGEQFF. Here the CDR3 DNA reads TGTGCCAGCAGCTTGCAAACTTGGGGGCGGGAGGGGGGTGAGCAGTTCTTC.

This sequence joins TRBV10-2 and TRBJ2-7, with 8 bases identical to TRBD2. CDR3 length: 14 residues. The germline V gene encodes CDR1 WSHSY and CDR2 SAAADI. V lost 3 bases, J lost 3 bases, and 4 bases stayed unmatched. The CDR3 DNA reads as TGCGCCAGCAGTGACGGACTAGCCTACTACGAGCAGTACTTC. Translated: CASSDGLAYYEQYF.

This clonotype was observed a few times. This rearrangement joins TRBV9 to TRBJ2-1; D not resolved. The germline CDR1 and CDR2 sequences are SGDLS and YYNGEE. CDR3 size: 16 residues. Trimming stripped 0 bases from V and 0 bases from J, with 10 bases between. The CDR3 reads CASSVDGESSYNEQFF. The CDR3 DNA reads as TGTGCCAGCAGCGTAGATGGCGAGAGCTCCTACAATGAGCAGTTCTTC.

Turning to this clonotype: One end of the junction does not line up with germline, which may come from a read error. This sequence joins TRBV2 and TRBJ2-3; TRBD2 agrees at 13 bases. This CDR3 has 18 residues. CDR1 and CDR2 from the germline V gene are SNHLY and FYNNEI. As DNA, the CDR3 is TGTTCCAGCACTGATGCCCCGGGACTAGCGGGATTCAGAGATACGCAGTATTTT. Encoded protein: CSSTDAPGLAGFRDTQYF.

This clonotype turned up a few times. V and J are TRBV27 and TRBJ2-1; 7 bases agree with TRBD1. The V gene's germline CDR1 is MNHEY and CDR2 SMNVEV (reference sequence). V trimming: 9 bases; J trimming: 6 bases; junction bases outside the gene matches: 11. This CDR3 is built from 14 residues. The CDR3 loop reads CASSARDSGNEQFF. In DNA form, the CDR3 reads TGTGCCAGTTCAGCCAGGGACAGTGGCAATGAGCAGTTCTTC.

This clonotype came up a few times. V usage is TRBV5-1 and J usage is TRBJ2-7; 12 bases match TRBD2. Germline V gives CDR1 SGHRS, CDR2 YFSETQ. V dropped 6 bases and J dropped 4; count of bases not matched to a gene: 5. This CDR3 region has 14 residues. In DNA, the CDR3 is TGCGCCAGCACCAATGGGACTAGCGGGTACGAGCAGTACTTC. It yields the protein CASTNGTSGYEQYF.

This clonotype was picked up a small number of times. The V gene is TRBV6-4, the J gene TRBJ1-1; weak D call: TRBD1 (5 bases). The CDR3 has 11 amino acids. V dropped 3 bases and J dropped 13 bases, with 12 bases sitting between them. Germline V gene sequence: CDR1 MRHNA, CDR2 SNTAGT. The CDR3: CASSEGTRVFF. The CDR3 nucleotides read TGTGCCAGCAGTGAAGGGACGCGAGTTTTCTTT.

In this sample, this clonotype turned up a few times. CDR3 in amino acids: CASTPGSRGYPGELFF. The CDR3 nucleotides read TGTGCCAGCACCCCTGGTTCTCGTGGGTACCCCGGGGAGCTGTTTTTT. The V gene is TRBV28, the J gene TRBJ2-2; D remains ambiguous. Trimming stripped 7 bases from V and 6 bases from J, with 21 bases between. This CDR3 is 16 amino acids long. CDR1 is MDHEN, CDR2 SYDVKM, per germline.

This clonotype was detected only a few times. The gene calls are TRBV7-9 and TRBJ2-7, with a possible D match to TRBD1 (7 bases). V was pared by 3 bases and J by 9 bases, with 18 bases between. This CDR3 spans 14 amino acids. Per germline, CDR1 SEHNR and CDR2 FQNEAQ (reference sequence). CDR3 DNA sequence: TGTGCCAGCAGCTTGGACTACACCAGGGGGTTGCAGTACTTC. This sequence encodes CASSLDYTRGLQYF.